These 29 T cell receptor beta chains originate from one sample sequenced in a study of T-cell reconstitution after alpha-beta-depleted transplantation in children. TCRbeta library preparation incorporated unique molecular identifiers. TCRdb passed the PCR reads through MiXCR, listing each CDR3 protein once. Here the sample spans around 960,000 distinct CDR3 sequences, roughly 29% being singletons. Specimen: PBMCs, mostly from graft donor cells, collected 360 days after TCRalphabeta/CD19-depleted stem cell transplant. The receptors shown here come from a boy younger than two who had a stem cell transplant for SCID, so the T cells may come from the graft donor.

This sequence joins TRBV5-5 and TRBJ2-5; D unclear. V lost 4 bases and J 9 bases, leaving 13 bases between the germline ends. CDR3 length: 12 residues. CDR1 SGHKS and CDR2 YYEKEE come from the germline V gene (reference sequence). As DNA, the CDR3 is TGTGCCAGCAGCGTATCGAGACTGCCCCAGTACTTC. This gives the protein CASSVSRLPQYF. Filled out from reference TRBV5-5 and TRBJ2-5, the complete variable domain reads DAGVTQSPTHLIKTRGQQVTLRCSPISGHKSVSWYQQVLGQGPQFIFQYYEKEERGRGNFPDRFSARQFPNYSSELNVNALLLGDSALYLCASSVSRLPQYFGPGTRLLVL.

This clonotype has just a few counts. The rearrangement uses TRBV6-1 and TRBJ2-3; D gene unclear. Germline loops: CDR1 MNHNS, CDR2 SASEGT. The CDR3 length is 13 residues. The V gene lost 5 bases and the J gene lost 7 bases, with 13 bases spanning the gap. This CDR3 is CASSLGLRNTQYF. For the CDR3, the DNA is TGTGCCAGCAGTCTAGGGCTTAGGAATACGCAGTATTTT.

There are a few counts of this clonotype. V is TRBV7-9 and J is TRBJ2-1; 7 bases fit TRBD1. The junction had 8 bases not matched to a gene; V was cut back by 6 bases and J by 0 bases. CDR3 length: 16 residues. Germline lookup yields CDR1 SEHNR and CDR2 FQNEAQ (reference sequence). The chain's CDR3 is CASSTRQGSSYNEQFF. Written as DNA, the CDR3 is TGTGCCAGCAGTACTCGACAGGGAAGCTCCTACAATGAGCAGTTCTTC.

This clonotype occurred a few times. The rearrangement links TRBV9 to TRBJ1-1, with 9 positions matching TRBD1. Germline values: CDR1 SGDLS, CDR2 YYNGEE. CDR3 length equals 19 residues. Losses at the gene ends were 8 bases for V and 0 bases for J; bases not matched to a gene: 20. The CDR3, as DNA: TGTGCCAGTGCATCACAATACAGGGGGCGCGTCTCTATGAACACTGAAGCTTTCTTT. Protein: CASASQYRGRVSMNTEAFF.

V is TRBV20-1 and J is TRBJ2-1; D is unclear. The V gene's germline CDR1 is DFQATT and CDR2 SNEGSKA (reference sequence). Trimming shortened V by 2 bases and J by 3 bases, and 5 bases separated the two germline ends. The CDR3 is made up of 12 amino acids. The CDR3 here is CSARSDYNEQFF. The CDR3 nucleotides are TGCAGTGCTAGAAGTGACTACAATGAGCAGTTCTTC.

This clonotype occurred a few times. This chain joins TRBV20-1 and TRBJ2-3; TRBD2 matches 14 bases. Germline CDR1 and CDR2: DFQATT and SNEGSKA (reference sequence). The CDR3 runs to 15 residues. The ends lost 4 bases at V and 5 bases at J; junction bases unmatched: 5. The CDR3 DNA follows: TGCAGTGCTATTGGACTAGCGGGGGGCCGAGATACGCAGTATTTT. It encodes CSAIGLAGGRDTQYF.

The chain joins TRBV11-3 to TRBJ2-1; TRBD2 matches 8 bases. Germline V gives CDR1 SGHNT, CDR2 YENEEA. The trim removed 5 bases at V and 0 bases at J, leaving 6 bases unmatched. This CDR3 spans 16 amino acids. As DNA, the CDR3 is TGTGCCAGCAGCCGCGGGGGGTCCCGCTCCTACAATGAGCAGTTCTTC. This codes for CASSRGGSRSYNEQFF.

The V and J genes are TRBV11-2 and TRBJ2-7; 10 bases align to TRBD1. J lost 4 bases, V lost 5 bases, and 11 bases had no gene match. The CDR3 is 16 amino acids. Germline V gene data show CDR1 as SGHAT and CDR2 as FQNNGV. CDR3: CASSRQGADSFYEQYF. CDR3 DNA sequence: TGTGCCAGCAGCAGACAGGGGGCCGACTCCTTTTACGAGCAGTACTTC. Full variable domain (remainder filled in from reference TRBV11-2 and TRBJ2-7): EAGVAQSPRYKIIEKRQSVAFWCNPISGHATLYWYQQILGQGPKLLIQFQNNGVVDDSQLPKDRFSAERLKGVDSTLKIQPAKLEDSAVYLCASSRQGADSFYEQYFGPGTRLTVT.

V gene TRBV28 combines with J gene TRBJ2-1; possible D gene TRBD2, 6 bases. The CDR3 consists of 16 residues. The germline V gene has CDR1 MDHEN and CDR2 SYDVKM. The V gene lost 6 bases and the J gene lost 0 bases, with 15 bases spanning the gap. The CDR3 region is CASRTWGDDSYNEQFF. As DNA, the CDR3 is TGTGCCAGCAGGACCTGGGGGGACGACTCCTACAATGAGCAGTTCTTC.

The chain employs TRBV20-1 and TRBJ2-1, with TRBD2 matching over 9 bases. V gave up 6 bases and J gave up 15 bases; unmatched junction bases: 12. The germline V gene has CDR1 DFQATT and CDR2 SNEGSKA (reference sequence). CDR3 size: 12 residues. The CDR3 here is CSAAGRGGLRFF. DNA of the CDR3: TGCAGTGCCGCTGGGCGGGGGGGCCTTCGGTTCTTC.

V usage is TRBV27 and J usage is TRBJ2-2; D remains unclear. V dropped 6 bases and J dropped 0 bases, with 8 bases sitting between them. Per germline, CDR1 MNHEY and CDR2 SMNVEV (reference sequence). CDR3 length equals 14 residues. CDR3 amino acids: CASREWANTGELFF. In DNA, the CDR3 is TGTGCCAGCAGGGAGTGGGCGAACACCGGGGAGCTGTTTTTT.

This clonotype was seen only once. CDR3 in DNA: TGCGCCAGCAGCCGGCGACGGTCCGGGGGCTCCTACAATGAGCAGTTCTTC. Amino acid sequence: CASSRRRSGGSYNEQFF. The chain joins TRBV4-1 to TRBJ2-1, with D maybe TRBD2 (6 bases). The CDR3 extends over 17 amino acids. Germline V gene data show CDR1 as MGHRA and CDR2 as YSYEKL. V was trimmed by 4 bases and J by 0 bases, leaving 16 bases between them.

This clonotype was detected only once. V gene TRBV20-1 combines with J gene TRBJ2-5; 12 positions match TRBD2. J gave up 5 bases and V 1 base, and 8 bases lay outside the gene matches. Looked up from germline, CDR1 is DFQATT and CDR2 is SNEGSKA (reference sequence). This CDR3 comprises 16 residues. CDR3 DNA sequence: TGCAGTGCTAGAGCCTGGACTAGCGGGGACACGGAGACCCAGTACTTC. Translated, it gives CSARAWTSGDTETQYF.

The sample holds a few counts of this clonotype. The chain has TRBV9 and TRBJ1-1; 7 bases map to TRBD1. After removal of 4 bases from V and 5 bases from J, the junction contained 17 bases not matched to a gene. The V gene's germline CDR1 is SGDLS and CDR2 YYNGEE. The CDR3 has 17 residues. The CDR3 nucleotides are TGTGCCAGCAGCCGACGAAGACAGGGTTCAAGAGAAACTGAAGCTTTCTTT. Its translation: CASSRRRQGSRETEAFF.

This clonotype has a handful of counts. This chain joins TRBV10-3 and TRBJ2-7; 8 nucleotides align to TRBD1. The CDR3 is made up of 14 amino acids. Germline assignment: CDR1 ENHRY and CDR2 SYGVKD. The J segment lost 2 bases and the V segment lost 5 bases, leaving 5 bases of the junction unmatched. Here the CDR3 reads CAISPGQDAYEQYF. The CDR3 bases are TGTGCCATCAGTCCGGGACAGGACGCCTACGAGCAGTACTTC.

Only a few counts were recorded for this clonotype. The CDR3: CASSLYAASTLYNEQFF. Here the CDR3 DNA reads TGTGCCAGCAGTTTATACGCAGCCAGCACGTTATACAATGAGCAGTTCTTC. The rearrangement joins TRBV12-3 or TRBV12-4 to TRBJ2-1; no clear D. This CDR3 spans 17 amino acids. With 2 bases removed from V and 4 bases from J, the gap between germline ends came to 18 bases.

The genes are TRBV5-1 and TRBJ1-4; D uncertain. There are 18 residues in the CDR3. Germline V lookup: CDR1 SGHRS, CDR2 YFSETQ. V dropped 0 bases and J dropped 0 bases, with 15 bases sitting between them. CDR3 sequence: CASSLGLVSSPTNEKLFF. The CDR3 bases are TGCGCCAGCAGCTTGGGACTTGTCTCTTCTCCAACTAATGAAAAACTGTTTTTT. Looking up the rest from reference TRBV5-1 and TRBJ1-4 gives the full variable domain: KAGVTQTPRYLIKTRGQQVTLSCSPISGHRSVSWYQQTPGQGLQFLFEYFSETQRNKGNFPGRFSGRQFSNSRSEMNVSTLELGDSALYLCASSLGLVSSPTNEKLFFGSGTQLSVL.

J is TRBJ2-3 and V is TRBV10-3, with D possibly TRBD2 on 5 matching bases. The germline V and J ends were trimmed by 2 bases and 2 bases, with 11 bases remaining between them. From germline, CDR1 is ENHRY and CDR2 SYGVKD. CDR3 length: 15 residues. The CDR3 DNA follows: TGTGCCATCAGTGAGGGTCAGAGGGACACAGATACGCAGTATTTT. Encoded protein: CAISEGQRDTDTQYF.

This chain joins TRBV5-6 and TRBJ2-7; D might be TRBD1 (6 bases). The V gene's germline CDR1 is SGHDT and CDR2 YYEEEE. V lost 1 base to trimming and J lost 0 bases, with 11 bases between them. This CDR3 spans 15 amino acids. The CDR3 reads CASSLMRGISYEQYF. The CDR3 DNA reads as TGTGCCAGCAGCTTGATGAGGGGGATCTCCTACGAGCAGTACTTC.

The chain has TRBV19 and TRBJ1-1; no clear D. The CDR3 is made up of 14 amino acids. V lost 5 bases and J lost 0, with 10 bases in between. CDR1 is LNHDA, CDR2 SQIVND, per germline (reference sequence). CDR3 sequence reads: CASSDGGMNTEAFF. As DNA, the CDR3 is TGTGCCAGTAGTGATGGCGGGATGAACACTGAAGCTTTCTTT.

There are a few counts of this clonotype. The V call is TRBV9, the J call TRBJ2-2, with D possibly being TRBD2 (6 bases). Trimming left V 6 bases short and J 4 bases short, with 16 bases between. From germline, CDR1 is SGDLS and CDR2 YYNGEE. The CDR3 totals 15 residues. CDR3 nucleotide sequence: TGTGCCAGCACCGCTACGGGAGAACGCACCGGGGAGCTGTTTTTT. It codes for CASTATGERTGELFF. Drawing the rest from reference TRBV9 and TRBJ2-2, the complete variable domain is DSGVTQTPKHLITATGQRVTLRCSPRSGDLSVYWYQQSLDQGLQFLIQYYNGEERAKGNILERFSAQQFPDLHSELNLSSLELGDSALYFCASTATGERTGELFFGEGSRLTVL.

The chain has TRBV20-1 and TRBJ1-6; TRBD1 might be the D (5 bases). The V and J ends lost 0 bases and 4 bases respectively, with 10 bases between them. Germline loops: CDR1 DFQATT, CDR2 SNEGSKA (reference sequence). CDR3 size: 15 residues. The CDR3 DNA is TGCAGTGCTAGAGATCGGGGGATGTATAATTCACCCCTCCACTTT. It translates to CSARDRGMYNSPLHF.

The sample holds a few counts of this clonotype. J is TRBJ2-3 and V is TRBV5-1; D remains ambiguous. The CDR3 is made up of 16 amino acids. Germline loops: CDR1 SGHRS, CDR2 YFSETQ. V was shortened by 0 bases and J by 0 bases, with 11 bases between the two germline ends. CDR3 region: CASSLGYLGSTDTQYF. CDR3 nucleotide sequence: TGCGCCAGCAGCTTGGGTTATTTGGGGAGCACAGATACGCAGTATTTT.

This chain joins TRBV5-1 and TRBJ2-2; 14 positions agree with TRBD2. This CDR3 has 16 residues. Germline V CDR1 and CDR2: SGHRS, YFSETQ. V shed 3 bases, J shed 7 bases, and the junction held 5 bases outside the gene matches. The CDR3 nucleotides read TGCGCCAGCAGCTGGACTAGCGGGGGGTCCGTCGGGGAGCTGTTTTTT. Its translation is CASSWTSGGSVGELFF.

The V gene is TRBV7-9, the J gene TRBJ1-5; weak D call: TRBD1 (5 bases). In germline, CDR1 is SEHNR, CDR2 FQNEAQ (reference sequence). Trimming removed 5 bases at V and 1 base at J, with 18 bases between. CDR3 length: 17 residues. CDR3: CASSPRQRQTSNQPQHF. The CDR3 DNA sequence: TGTGCCAGCAGCCCTAGACAGCGCCAGACAAGCAATCAGCCCCAGCATTTT.

CDR3 in DNA: TGTGCCAGCAGCGCCCTCTCGGGACAGAACCCCCAAGAGACCCAGTACTTC. Its protein is CASSALSGQNPQETQYF. This rearrangement joins TRBV9 to TRBJ2-5; TRBD1 matches at 7 bases. The germline gives CDR1 SGDLS, CDR2 YYNGEE. Trimming took 3 bases from V and 1 from J; bases not matched to a gene: 12. This CDR3 contains 17 residues.

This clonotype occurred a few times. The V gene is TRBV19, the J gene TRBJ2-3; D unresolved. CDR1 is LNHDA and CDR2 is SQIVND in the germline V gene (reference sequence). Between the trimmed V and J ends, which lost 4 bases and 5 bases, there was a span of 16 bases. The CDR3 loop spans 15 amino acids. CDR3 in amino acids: CASSNRPWVEDTQYF. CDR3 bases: TGTGCCAGTAGTAATAGACCGTGGGTCGAAGATACGCAGTATTTT.

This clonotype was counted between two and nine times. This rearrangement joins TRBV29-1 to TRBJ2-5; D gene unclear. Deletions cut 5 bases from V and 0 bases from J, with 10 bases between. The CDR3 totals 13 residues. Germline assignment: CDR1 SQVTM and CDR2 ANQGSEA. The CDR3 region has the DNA TGCAGCGTTCGGCTGGCGTACCAAGAGACCCAGTACTTC. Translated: CSVRLAYQETQYF. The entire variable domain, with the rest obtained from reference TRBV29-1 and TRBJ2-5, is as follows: SAVISQKPSRDICQRGTSLTIQCQVDSQVTMMFWYRQQPGQSLTLIATANQGSEATYESGFVIDKFPISRPNLTFSTLTVSNMSPEDSSIYLCSVRLAYQETQYFGPGTRLLVL.

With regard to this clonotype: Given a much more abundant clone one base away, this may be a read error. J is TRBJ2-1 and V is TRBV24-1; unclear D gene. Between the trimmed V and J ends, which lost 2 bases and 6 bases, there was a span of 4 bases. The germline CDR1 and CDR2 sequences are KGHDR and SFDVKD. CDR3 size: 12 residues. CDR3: CATSDSGNEQFF. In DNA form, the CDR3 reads TGTGCCACCAGTGATTCAGGCAATGAGCAGTTCTTC.